This entry concerns a single TCR beta chain. Its antigen is unknown. The source of the sample is a study of Graves' ophthalmopathy and Graves' hyperthyroidism. Study-wide results and limits: A classifier, a 13-signature model, separated ophthalmopathy from stable hyperthyroidism with around 88% sensitivity and about 81% specificity. Its predictions of ophthalmopathy progression gave the model 70.59% sensitivity and roughly 76% specificity.

The authors amplified TCR beta CDR3 regions from RNA transcripts. First-round RT-PCR relied on HTBI primers, and a second-round multiplex PCR came next. One entry per CDR3 protein, called by TCRdb with MiXCR from the multiplex PCR reads. In the table there are roughly 1.1 million distinct CDR3 sequences, 35% to 45% of which are singletons. Aged 18 to 65, the patients with hyperthyroidism had under 2 months' duration and were newly diagnosed. No donor had other autoimmune disease, uncontrolled infection, pregnancy or lactation. This CDR3 has 13 residues. The germline V gene encodes CDR1 ENHRY and CDR2 SYGVKD. V was pared by 4 bases and J by 5 bases, with 11 bases between.

The rearrangement joins TRBV10-3 to TRBJ2-5; possibly TRBD2 for D (7 bases). The origin of this receptor is an adult man with Graves' hyperthyroidism. What was sequenced was peripheral blood or thyroid tissue (not recorded which). The CDR3 DNA is TGTGCCATCAGTGGGGGGGGGCAGGAGACCCAGTACTTC. This sequence encodes CAISGGGQETQYF.